A selection of T cell receptor beta chains follows, all from one sample in a study of T cells in Graves' hyperthyroidism and ophthalmopathy. Each CDR3 protein is one row after TCRdb ran MiXCR on the multiplex PCR reads. The profile shows roughly 740,000 distinct CDR3 sequences, about 15% of them singletons. What was sequenced was blood. The receptor set was obtained from a man between 18 and 35 years old with Graves' hyperthyroidism. CDR3s include the opening cysteine and the closing phenylalanine or tryptophan. A D gene is named only where the DNA matches it firmly. Clone size appears in some rows only: once, few, many, or a class for an expanded clone.

D	size	V	J	DNA	CDR3
-	many	TRBV18	TRBJ2-5	TGTGCCAGCTCCAGGGGCCGATCGGAGACCCAGTACTTC	CASSRGRSETQYF
-	-	TRBV5-1	TRBJ2-3	TGCGCCAGCAGCGCGACTAGTACATCCACAGATACGCAGTATTTT	CASSATSTSTDTQYF
-	many	TRBV28	TRBJ1-2	TGTGCCAGCAGTTCGGAAAACTATGGCTACACCTTC	CASSSENYGYTF
-	-	TRBV27	TRBJ2-5	TGTGCCAGCAGTTCCCGAGGGCGCCCTGGGACCCAGTACTTC	CASSSRGRPGTQYF
-	-	TRBV6-1	TRBJ1-3	TGTGCCAGCAGTGAAGACAGGGTGTCTGGAAACACCATATATTTT	CASSEDRVSGNTIYF
TRBD2	few	TRBV29-1	TRBJ2-1	TGCAGCGTTGACGGGGGGTTTATGGATGAGCAGTTCTTC	CSVDGGFMDEQFF
-	many	TRBV7-3	TRBJ2-1	TGTGCCAGCAGCCCATTAGGAACATTCTACAATGAGCAGTTCTTC	CASSPLGTFYNEQFF
TRBD2	many	TRBV5-1	TRBJ2-7	TGTGCCAGCAGCTTAGTTTCTAGCGGTTCCTACGAGCAGTACTTC	CASSLVSSGSYEQYF
TRBD1	many	TRBV28	TRBJ1-1	TGTGCCAGCAGTTTGAGGGGGCGAGGCACTGAAGCTTTCTTT	CASSLRGRGTEAFF
-	many	TRBV27	TRBJ1-2	TGTGCCAGCAGTTTAGATGGAGCTAACTATGGCTACACCTTC	CASSLDGANYGYTF
TRBD2	few	TRBV10-2	TRBJ2-7	TGCGCCAGCAGAGCCGGGACTAAGTCCTACGAGCAGTACTTC	CASRAGTKSYEQYF
TRBD2	-	TRBV9	TRBJ2-5	TGTGCCAGCAGCGCTAGGGGGGATACGGGACTAGCGGTCCAAGAGACCCAGTACTTC	CASSARGDTGLAVQETQYF
-	-	TRBV4-3	TRBJ1-4	TGCGCCAGCAGCCAAGAATCACCTGCAGGTGAAAAACTGTTTTTT	CASSQESPAGEKLFF
TRBD2	many	TRBV6-1	TRBJ2-3	TGTGCCAGCACTTCGGCGGGAGTGTTGGATACGCAGTATTTT	CASTSAGVLDTQYF
TRBD1	many	TRBV28	TRBJ1-1	TGTGCCAGCAGTGGACGGGACAGGGATGTCGCTTTCTTT	CASSGRDRDVAFF
-	many	TRBV24-1	TRBJ2-2	TGTGCCACCAGCGAAGGGGGCACCGGGGAGCTGTTTTTT	CATSEGGTGELFF
-	-	TRBV27	TRBJ1-2	TGTGCCAGCACCCTGACGGGTAGGGGAAACTATGGCTACACCTTC	CASTLTGRGNYGYTF
-	-	TRBV29-1	TRBJ2-7	TGCAGCGTTGAAGAAAGGGGGAGGGGTTTCGACGAGCAGTACTTC	CSVEERGRGFDEQYF
-	-	TRBV19	TRBJ2-1	TGTGCCAGTAGTATAAGGGCTTTCGAGAGGGAGCAGTTCTTC	CASSIRAFEREQFF
-	few	TRBV10-2	TRBJ1-2	TGCGCCAGCAGTGAGTCCTGGAACTATGGCTACACCTTC	CASSESWNYGYTF
-	few	TRBV7-3	TRBJ2-1	TGTGCCAGCAGCTTACAAAGCGATGAGCAGTTCTTC	CASSLQSDEQFF
-	many	TRBV12-3/TRBV12-4	TRBJ2-7	TGTGCCAGCAGCCTAACGGGCCAGGGTGCGTCCGAGCAGTACTTC	CASSLTGQGASEQYF
TRBD1	many	TRBV5-6	TRBJ2-5	TGTGCCAGCGGACTTCCGGGACAGGGGCGAAAGACCCAGTACTTC	CASGLPGQGRKTQYF
-	few	TRBV9	TRBJ2-1	TGTGCCAGCAGCTCCCCGGGCCCCTTTTCCGACAATGAGCAGTTCTTC	CASSSPGPFSDNEQFF
-	-	TRBV20-1	TRBJ1-2	TGCAGTGCTAGAGACCGAAATTCAGCAAACTATGGCTACACCTTC	CSARDRNSANYGYTF
-	many	TRBV7-8	TRBJ2-1	TGTGCCAGCACCCAGGGAGGCTCCTACAATGAGCAGTTCTTC	CASTQGGSYNEQFF
-	few	TRBV6-2/TRBV6-3	TRBJ2-4	TGTGCCAGCCTGGGTAGGGACATTCAGTACTTC	CASLGRDIQYF
-	few	TRBV7-9	TRBJ2-5	TGTGCCAGCAGCTTAACGTGGTCGGAGCAGGGTGAGACCCAGTACTTC	CASSLTWSEQGETQYF
TRBD1	many	TRBV28	TRBJ2-4	TGTGCCAGCAGTTCCCCCGGGACAGGGCAAAACATTCAGTACTTC	CASSSPGTGQNIQYF
-	many	TRBV12-3/TRBV12-4	TRBJ2-6	TGTGCCAGCAGTTTAGTGGGGGCTGGGGCCAACGTCCTGACTTTC	CASSLVGAGANVLTF
-	few	TRBV7-8	TRBJ1-2	TGTGCCAGCAGCTTAGGTCCAGGGGAGAACTATGGCTACACCTTC	CASSLGPGENYGYTF
TRBD1	many	TRBV12-3/TRBV12-4	TRBJ2-7	TGTGCCAGCAGTTTTCGACAGGGGAAGAACGAGCAGTACTTC	CASSFRQGKNEQYF
TRBD2	few	TRBV3-1	TRBJ2-3	TGTGCCAGCAGCCAGGAAGCGGGAGGATCAGATACGCAGTATTTT	CASSQEAGGSDTQYF
-	few	TRBV6-1	TRBJ1-1	TGTGCCAGCGCCGGTCCTGAAGCTTTCTTT	CASAGPEAFF
-	few	TRBV28	TRBJ2-6	TGTGCCAGCAGTTTGTCGGGTGATGGGGCCAACGTCCTGACTTTC	CASSLSGDGANVLTF
-	-	TRBV7-3	TRBJ2-3	TGTGCCAGCAGCCAAATCCCCTCTAGCACAGATACGCAGTATTTT	CASSQIPSSTDTQYF
-	few	TRBV7-2	TRBJ1-2	TGTGCCAGCAGCTTACCCGCCCGGGACTATGGCTACACCTTC	CASSLPARDYGYTF
-	many	TRBV20-1	TRBJ2-5	TGCAGTGCTGCGACTGGGGCGGAGACCCAGTACTTC	CSAATGAETQYF
TRBD1	-	TRBV6-2/TRBV6-3	TRBJ1-5	TGTGCCAGCAGTTTGACAGGGCTTCAGCCCCAGCATTTT	CASSLTGLQPQHF
-	many	TRBV3-1	TRBJ2-4	TGTGCCAGCGAAGGGCTAGCCAAAAACATTCAGTACTTC	CASEGLAKNIQYF
TRBD2	-	TRBV3-1	TRBJ2-1	TGTGCCAGCAGCCACCCTAAGACCGGGACTAGCGTATACAATGAGCAGTTCTTC	CASSHPKTGTSVYNEQFF
TRBD1	many	TRBV28	TRBJ2-7	TGTGCCAGCAGTTTGGGGGACAGGGCGGACGAGCAGTACTTC	CASSLGDRADEQYF
TRBD1	many	TRBV2	TRBJ1-3	TGTGCCAGCCGCCGGGACAGGGGGCTCTCTGGAAACACCATATATTTT	CASRRDRGLSGNTIYF
-	many	TRBV2	TRBJ1-4	TGTGCCAGCAGTGAAAAGACAGCGGGTGAAAAACTGTTTTTT	CASSEKTAGEKLFF
-	few	TRBV24-1	TRBJ1-3	TGTGCCACCAGTGATTCCCCGGGGCGAGGAAACACCATATATTTT	CATSDSPGRGNTIYF